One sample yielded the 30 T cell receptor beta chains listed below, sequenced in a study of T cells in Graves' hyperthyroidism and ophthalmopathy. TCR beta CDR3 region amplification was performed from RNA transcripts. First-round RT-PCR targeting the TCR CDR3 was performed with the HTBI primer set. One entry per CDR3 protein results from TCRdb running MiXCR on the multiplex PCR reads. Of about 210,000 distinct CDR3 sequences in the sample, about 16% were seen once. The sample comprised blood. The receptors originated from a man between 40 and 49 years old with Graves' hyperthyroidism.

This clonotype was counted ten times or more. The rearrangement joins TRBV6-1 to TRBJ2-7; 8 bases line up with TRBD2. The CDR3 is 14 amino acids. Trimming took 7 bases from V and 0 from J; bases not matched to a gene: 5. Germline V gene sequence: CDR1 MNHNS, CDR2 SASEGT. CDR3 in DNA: TGTGCCAGCAATTACGGGGGGGACTCCTACGAGCAGTACTTC. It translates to CASNYGGDSYEQYF.

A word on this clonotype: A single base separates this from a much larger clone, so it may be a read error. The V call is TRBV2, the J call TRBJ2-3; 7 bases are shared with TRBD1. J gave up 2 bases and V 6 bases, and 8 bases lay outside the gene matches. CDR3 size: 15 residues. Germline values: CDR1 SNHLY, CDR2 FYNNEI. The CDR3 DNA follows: TGTGCCAGCAGCCGCCGGGACAGATTCACAGATACGCAGTATTTT. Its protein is CASSRRDRFTDTQYF. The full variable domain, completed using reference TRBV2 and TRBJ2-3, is EPEVTQTPSHQVTQMGQEVILRCVPISNHLYFYWYRQILGQKVEFLVSFYNNEISEKSEIFDDQFSVERPDGSNFTLKIRSTKLEDSAMYFCASSRRDRFTDTQYFGPGTRLTVL.

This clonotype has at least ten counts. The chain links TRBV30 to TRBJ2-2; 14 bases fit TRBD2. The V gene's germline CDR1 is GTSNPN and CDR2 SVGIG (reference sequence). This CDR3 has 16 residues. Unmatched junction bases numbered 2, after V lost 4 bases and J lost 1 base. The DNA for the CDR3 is TGTGCCTGGACGGGACTAGCGGGGGTGAACACCGGGGAGCTGTTTTTT. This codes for CAWTGLAGVNTGELFF.

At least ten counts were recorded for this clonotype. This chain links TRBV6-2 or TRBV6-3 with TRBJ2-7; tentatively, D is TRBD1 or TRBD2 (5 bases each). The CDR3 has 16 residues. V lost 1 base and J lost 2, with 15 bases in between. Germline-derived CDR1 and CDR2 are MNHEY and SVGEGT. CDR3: CASSYFPGTPPYEQYF. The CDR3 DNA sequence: TGTGCCAGCAGTTACTTCCCCGGGACCCCTCCCTACGAGCAGTACTTC.

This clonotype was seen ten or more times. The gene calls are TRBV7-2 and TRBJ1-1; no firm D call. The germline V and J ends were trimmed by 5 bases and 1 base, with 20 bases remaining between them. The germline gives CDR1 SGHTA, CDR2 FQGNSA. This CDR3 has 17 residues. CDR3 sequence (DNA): TGTGCCAGCAGCCCCCCGGGTTGGGGTGGAGGGAACACTGAAGCTTTCTTT. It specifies CASSPPGWGGGNTEAFF.

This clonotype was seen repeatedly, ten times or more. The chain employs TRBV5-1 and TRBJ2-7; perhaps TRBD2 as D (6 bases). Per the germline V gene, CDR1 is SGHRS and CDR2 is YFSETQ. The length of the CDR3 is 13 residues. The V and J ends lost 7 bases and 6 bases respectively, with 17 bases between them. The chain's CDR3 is CASGTVGGGEQYF. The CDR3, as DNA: TGCGCCAGCGGCACTGTGGGGGGTGGCGAGCAGTACTTC.

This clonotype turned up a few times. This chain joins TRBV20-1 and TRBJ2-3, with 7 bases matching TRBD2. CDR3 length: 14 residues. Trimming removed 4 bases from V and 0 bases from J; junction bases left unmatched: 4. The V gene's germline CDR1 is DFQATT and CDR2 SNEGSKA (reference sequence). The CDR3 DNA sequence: TGCAGTGCTATGGTGGGGGGGAGCACAGATACGCAGTATTTT. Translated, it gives CSAMVGGSTDTQYF.

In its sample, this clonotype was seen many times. The CDR3, as DNA: TGTGCCTGGATCGGGCGAGGGGGGGGGACCCAGTACTTC. Translation: CAWIGRGGGTQYF. The chain joins TRBV30 to TRBJ2-5, with D perhaps TRBD2 (7 bases). V was shortened by 4 bases and J by 7 bases, with 16 bases between the two germline ends. Looked up from germline, CDR1 is GTSNPN and CDR2 is SVGIG (reference sequence). CDR3 length: 13 residues.

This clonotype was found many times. The CDR3 nucleotides are TGTGCCAGCAGGATCCATAGCAATCAGCCCCAGCATTTT. Amino acid sequence: CASRIHSNQPQHF. The chain joins TRBV6-1 to TRBJ1-5; no firm D call. The CDR3 is 13 amino acids. Looked up from germline, CDR1 is MNHNS and CDR2 is SASEGT. Trimming left V 6 bases short and J 0 bases short, with 6 bases between.

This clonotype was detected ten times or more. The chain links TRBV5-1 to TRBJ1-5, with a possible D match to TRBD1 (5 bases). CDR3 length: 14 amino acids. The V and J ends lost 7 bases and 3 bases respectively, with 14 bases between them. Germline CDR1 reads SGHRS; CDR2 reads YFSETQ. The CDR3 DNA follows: TGCGCCAGCCGCAGAGGGGACCCCAATCAGCCCCAGCATTTT. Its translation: CASRRGDPNQPQHF.

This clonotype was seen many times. CDR3 protein: CASTAQGRSTDTQYF. Here the CDR3 DNA reads TGTGCCAGCACCGCACAGGGGCGCAGCACAGATACGCAGTATTTT. V and J are TRBV28 and TRBJ2-3, with TRBD1 identical over 7 bases. This CDR3 is built from 15 residues. Germline values: CDR1 MDHEN, CDR2 SYDVKM. Trimming removed 7 bases from V and 0 bases from J; junction bases left unmatched: 7.

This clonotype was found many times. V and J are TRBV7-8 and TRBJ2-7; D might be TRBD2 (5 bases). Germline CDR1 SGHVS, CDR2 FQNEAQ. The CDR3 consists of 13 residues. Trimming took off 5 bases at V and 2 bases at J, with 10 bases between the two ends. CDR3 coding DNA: TGTGCCAGCAGCCCGCGGACTGCCTACGAGCAGTACTTC. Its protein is CASSPRTAYEQYF.

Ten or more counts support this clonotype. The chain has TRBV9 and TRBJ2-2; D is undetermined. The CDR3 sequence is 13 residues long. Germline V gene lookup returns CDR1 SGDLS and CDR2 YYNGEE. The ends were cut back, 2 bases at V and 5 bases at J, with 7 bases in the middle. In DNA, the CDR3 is TGTGCCAGCAGCGTTGGCGATACCGGGGAGCTGTTTTTT. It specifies CASSVGDTGELFF.

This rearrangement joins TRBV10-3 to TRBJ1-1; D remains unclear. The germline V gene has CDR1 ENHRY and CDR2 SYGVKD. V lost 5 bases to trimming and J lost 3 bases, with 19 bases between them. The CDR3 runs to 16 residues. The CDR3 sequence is CAISHGSELRDTEAFF. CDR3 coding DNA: TGTGCCATCAGTCACGGGTCCGAGCTCCGTGACACTGAAGCTTTCTTT.

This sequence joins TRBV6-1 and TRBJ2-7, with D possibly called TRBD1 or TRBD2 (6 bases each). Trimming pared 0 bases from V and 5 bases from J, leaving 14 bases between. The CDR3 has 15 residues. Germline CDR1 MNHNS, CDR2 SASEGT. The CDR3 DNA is TGTGCCAGCAGTGAAGCGCTGGGGGGACAAAACGAGCAGTACTTC. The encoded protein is CASSEALGGQNEQYF.

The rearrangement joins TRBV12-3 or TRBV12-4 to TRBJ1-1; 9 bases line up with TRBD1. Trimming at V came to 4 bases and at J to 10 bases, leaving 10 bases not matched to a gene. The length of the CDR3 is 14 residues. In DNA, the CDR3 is TGTGCCAGCAGTTCCCTGGACAGGGGTCCCTTAGCTTTCTTT. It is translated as CASSSLDRGPLAFF.

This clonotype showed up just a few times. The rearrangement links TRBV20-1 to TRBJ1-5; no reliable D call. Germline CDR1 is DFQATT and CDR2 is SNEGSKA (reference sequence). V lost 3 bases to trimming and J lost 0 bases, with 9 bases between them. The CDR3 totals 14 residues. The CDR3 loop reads CSASWGYSNQPQHF. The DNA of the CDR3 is TGCAGTGCTAGTTGGGGTTATAGCAATCAGCCCCAGCATTTT.

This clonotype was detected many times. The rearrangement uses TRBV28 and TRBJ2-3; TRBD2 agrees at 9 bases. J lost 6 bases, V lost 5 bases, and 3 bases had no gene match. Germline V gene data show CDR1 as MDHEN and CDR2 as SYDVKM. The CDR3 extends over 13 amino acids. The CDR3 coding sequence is TGTGCCAGCAGTGGGACTAGCAGTGATACGCAGTATTTT. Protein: CASSGTSSDTQYF.

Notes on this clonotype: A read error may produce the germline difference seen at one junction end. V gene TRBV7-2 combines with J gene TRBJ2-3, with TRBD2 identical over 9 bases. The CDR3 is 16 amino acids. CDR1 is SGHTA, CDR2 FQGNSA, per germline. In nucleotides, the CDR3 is TGTGCCAGCAGCCTAGCGCGGGGGGGGAGCACAGATACGCAGTATTTT. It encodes CASSLARGGSTDTQYF.

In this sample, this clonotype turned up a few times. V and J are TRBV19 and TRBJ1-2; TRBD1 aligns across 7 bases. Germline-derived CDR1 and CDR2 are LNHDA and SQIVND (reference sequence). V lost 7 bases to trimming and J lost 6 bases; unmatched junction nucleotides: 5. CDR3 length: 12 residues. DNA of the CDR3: TGTGCCAGTAACGACAGGGATCATGGCTACACCTTC. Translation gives CASNDRDHGYTF.

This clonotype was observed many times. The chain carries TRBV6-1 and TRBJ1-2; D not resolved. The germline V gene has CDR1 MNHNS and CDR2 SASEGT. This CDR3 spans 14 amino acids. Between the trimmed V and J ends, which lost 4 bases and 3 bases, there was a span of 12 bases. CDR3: CASSARVSDYGYTF. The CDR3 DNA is TGTGCCAGCAGTGCAAGGGTTAGTGACTATGGCTACACCTTC.

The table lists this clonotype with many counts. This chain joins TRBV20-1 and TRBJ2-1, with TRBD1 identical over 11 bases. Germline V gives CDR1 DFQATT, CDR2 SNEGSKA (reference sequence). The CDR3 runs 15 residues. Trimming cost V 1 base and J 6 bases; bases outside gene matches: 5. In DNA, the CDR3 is TGCAGTGCTAGAGCTGGGACAGGGGGACGCAATGAGCAGTTCTTC. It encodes CSARAGTGGRNEQFF.

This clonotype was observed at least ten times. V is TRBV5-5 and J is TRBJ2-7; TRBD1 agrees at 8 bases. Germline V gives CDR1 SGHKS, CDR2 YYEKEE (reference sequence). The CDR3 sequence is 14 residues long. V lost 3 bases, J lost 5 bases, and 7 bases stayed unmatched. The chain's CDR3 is CASSYRTGWDEQYF. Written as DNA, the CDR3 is TGTGCCAGCAGCTACAGGACAGGGTGGGACGAGCAGTACTTC.

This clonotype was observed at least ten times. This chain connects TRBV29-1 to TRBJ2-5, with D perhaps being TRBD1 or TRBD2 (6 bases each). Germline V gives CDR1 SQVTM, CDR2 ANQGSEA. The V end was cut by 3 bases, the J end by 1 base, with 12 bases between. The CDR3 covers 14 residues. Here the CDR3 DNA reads TGCAGCGTTGATGGGGGGACAATCCAAGAGACCCAGTACTTC. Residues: CSVDGGTIQETQYF.

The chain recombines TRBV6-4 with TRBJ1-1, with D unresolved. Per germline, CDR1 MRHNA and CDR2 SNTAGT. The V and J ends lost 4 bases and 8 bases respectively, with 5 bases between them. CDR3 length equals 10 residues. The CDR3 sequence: CASSVAEAFF. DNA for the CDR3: TGTGCCAGCAGTGTCGCAGAAGCTTTCTTT.

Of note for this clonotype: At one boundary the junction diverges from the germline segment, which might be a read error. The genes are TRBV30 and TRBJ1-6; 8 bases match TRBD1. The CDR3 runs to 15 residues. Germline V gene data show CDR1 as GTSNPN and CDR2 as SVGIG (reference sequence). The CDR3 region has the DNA TGTGCCTGGAGTCCAGGACAGGGATTGAATTCGCCCCTCCACTTT. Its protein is CAWSPGQGLNSPLHF.

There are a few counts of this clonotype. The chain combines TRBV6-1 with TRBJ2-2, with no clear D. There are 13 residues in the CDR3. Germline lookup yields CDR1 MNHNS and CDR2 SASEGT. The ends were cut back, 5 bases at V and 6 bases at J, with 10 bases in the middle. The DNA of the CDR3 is TGTGCCAGCAGTTTTGGGCGGCCCGGGGAGCTGTTTTTT. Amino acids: CASSFGRPGELFF.

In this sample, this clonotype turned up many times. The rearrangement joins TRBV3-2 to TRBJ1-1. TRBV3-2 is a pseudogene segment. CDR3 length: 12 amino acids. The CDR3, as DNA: TGTGCCAGCAGCCAAGAGAGGTCGGCGGCTTTCTTT. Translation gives CASSQERSAAFF.

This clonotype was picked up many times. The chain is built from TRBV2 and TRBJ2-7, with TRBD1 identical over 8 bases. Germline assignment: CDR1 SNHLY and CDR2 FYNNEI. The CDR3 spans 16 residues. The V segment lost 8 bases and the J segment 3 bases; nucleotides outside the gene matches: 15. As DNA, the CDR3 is TGTGCCAGCTGGGCGGACCGGGACAGGCGAAACTACGAGCAGTACTTC. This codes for CASWADRDRRNYEQYF.

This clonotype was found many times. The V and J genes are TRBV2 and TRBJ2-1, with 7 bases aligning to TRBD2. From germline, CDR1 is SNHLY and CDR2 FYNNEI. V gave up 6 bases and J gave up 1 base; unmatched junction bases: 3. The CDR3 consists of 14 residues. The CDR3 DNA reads TGTGCCAGCAGCGGGGAGGGGTCCTACAATGAGCAGTTCTTC. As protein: CASSGEGSYNEQFF. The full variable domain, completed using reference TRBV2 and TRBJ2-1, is EPEVTQTPSHQVTQMGQEVILRCVPISNHLYFYWYRQILGQKVEFLVSFYNNEISEKSEIFDDQFSVERPDGSNFTLKIRSTKLEDSAMYFCASSGEGSYNEQFFGPGTRLTVL.